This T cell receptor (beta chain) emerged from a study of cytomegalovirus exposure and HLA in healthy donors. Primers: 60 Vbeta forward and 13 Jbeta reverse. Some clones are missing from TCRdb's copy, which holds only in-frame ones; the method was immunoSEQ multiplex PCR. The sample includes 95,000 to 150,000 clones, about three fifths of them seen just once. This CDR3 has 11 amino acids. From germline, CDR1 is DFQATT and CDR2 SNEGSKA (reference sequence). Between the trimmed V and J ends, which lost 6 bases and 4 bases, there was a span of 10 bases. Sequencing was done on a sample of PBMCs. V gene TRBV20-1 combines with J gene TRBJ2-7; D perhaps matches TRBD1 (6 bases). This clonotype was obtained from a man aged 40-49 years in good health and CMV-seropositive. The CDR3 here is CSAQRGYEQYF. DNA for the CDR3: TGCAGTGCGCAAAGGGGGTACGAGCAGTACTTC.